The 14 T cell receptor beta chains listed next were all sequenced from one sample in a study of blood T cell repertoires in COVID-19. Generated by immunoSEQ multiplex PCR, the TCRdb table keeps only in-frame clones and is missing some. The data show around 180,000 clones, roughly 85% seen once. Sequencing used peripheral blood. These receptors were collected from a man aged 55-75 years with acute or convalescent COVID-19.

The chain links TRBV3-1 (or the pseudogene TRBV3-2) to TRBJ2-1; 9 positions agree with TRBD2. The CDR3 length is 16 residues. Germline V gene sequence: CDR1 LGHDT, CDR2 YNNKEL (reference sequence). V shed 4 bases and J 1 base; nucleotides not matched to a gene: 5. This CDR3 is CASSRLGLASYNEQFF. CDR3 sequence (DNA): TGTGCCAGCAGCCGTTTAGGACTAGCGTCCTACAATGAGCAGTTCTTC.

As for this clone: The junction and the germline gene differ at one end; a read error may be behind it. The chain joins TRBV7-2 to TRBJ2-7; 7 bases align to TRBD2. The V gene's germline CDR1 is SGHTA and CDR2 FQGNSA. The CDR3 sequence is 15 residues long. CDR3 residues: CASSLGRVAGYEQYF. The CDR3 nucleotides read TGTGCCAGCAGTTTAGGGAGGGTAGCGGGCTACGAGCAGTACTTC.

V and J are TRBV5-1 and TRBJ2-7; 12 bases match TRBD2. Germline CDR1 is SGHRS and CDR2 is YFSETQ. After removal of 5 bases from V and 2 bases from J, the junction contained 5 bases not matched to a gene. This CDR3 spans 15 amino acids. CDR3 DNA: TGCGCCAGCAGTACCCTAGCGGGAGGGCCCTACGAGCAGTACTTC. Translating it yields CASSTLAGGPYEQYF. Based on the CDR3 plus reference TRBV5-1 and TRBJ2-7, the full variable domain is KAGVTQTPRYLIKTRGQQVTLSCSPISGHRSVSWYQQTPGQGLQFLFEYFSETQRNKGNFPGRFSGRQFSNSRSEMNVSTLELGDSALYLCASSTLAGGPYEQYFGPGTRLTVT.

This clone was observed once. The chain combines TRBV3-1 (or the pseudogene TRBV3-2) with TRBJ2-1; possible D gene TRBD2, 6 bases. The germline CDR1 and CDR2 sequences are LGHDT and YNNKEL (reference sequence). CDR3 size: 17 residues. Trimming cost V 4 bases and J 4 bases, with 20 bases left between them. CDR3 region: CASSLPAGSSGYNEQFF. CDR3 DNA sequence: TGTGCCAGCAGCCTGCCCGCCGGGAGTTCTGGGTACAATGAGCAGTTCTTC.

The genes are TRBV5-1 and TRBJ2-7; TRBD1 agrees at 8 bases. Per the germline V gene, CDR1 is SGHRS and CDR2 is YFSETQ. Trimming took 5 bases from V and 0 from J; bases not matched to a gene: 4. This CDR3 contains 14 residues. CDR3 loop: CASRGQASSYEQYF. The CDR3 DNA is TGCGCCAGCAGGGGACAGGCCAGCTCCTACGAGCAGTACTTC.

This clone was seen just once. V gene TRBV14 combines with J gene TRBJ1-1; 11 bases map to TRBD1. Germline lookup yields CDR1 SGHDN and CDR2 FVKESK. J gave up 3 bases and V 4 bases, and 1 base lay outside the gene matches. The CDR3 has 14 residues. The CDR3 nucleotides read TGTGCCAGCAGCCGGGGACAGGGGGACACTGAAGCTTTCTTT. Translating it yields CASSRGQGDTEAFF.

This clone was seen only a few times. This chain links TRBV20-1 with TRBJ1-4, with a possible D match to TRBD1 (6 bases). This CDR3 contains 11 residues. Trimming stripped 3 bases from V and 11 bases from J, with 10 bases between. CDR1 DFQATT and CDR2 SNEGSKA come from the germline V gene (reference sequence). For the CDR3, the DNA is TGCAGTGCTAGCTCAGGGGATAAACTGTTTTTT. Protein: CSASSGDKLFF.

The V call is TRBV5-1, the J call TRBJ2-7; 10 bases line up with TRBD2. Trimming removed 5 bases from V and 3 bases from J; junction bases left unmatched: 11. CDR1 is SGHRS and CDR2 is YFSETQ in the germline V gene. The CDR3 extends over 16 amino acids. CDR3: CASRRLAGDGNYEQYF. As DNA, the CDR3 is TGCGCCAGCAGGCGTCTAGCGGGAGACGGGAACTACGAGCAGTACTTC. The whole variable domain, filled in from reference TRBV5-1 and TRBJ2-7, reads KAGVTQTPRYLIKTRGQQVTLSCSPISGHRSVSWYQQTPGQGLQFLFEYFSETQRNKGNFPGRFSGRQFSNSRSEMNVSTLELGDSALYLCASRRLAGDGNYEQYFGPGTRLTVT.

This clone has a handful of counts. This chain links TRBV2 with TRBJ1-2, with D perhaps matching TRBD1 (6 bases). Germline CDR1 is SNHLY and CDR2 is FYNNEI. The CDR3 loop spans 16 amino acids. V lost 5 bases to trimming and J lost 7 bases, with 23 bases between them. The CDR3 coding sequence is TGTGCCAGCAGTCCCCGAGACAGGACGTACGACGGTGGCTACACCTTC. As protein: CASSPRDRTYDGGYTF.

The chain couples TRBV19 to TRBJ2-5; 10 nucleotides match TRBD1. Germline loops: CDR1 LNHDA, CDR2 SQIVND (reference sequence). V dropped 5 bases and J dropped 5; count of bases not matched to a gene: 8. This CDR3 is 15 amino acids long. In DNA, the CDR3 is TGTGCCAGTAGTGCGGGACAGGGGTATGGTGAGACCCAGTACTTC. This gives the protein CASSAGQGYGETQYF.

In its sample, this clone was seen once. The chain joins TRBV5-1 to TRBJ2-7, with D perhaps matching TRBD1 (6 bases). The germline CDR1 and CDR2 sequences are SGHRS and YFSETQ. The CDR3 has 15 residues. V was cut by 0 bases and J by 3 bases, with 13 bases left in between. CDR3 DNA sequence: TGCGCCAGCAGCTTGGGAGGGACGGGACACTACGAGCAGTACTTC. This codes for CASSLGGTGHYEQYF. Drawing the rest from reference TRBV5-1 and TRBJ2-7, the complete variable domain is KAGVTQTPRYLIKTRGQQVTLSCSPISGHRSVSWYQQTPGQGLQFLFEYFSETQRNKGNFPGRFSGRQFSNSRSEMNVSTLELGDSALYLCASSLGGTGHYEQYFGPGTRLTVT.

CDR3 sequence reads: CASSWTSGVSTDTQYF. DNA of the CDR3: TGTGCCAGCAGCTGGACTAGCGGGGTTAGCACAGATACGCAGTATTTT. The V call is TRBV7-2, the J call TRBJ2-3; TRBD2 aligns across 12 bases. This CDR3 has 16 amino acids. CDR1 is SGHTA, CDR2 FQGNSA, per germline. After removal of 4 bases from V and 0 bases from J, the junction contained 2 bases not matched to a gene.

The count of this clone is one. The V call is TRBV19, the J call TRBJ2-7, with TRBD1 matching 8 bases. Germline-derived CDR1 and CDR2 are LNHDA and SQIVND (reference sequence). CDR3 length: 15 amino acids. V trimming: 7 bases; J trimming: 2 bases; junction bases outside the gene matches: 10. The CDR3 loop is CASTEGGQGTYEQYF. The CDR3 DNA sequence: TGTGCCAGTACCGAGGGTGGACAGGGAACCTACGAGCAGTACTTC.

V usage is TRBV9 and J usage is TRBJ2-2, with 11 bases fitting TRBD2. The J segment lost 7 bases and the V segment lost 7 bases, leaving 3 bases of the junction unmatched. The germline CDR1 and CDR2 sequences are SGDLS and YYNGEE. CDR3 length: 13 residues. CDR3 bases: TGTGCCAGCGGGGGACTAGCGGTCGGGGAGCTGTTTTTT. Protein: CASGGLAVGELFF.